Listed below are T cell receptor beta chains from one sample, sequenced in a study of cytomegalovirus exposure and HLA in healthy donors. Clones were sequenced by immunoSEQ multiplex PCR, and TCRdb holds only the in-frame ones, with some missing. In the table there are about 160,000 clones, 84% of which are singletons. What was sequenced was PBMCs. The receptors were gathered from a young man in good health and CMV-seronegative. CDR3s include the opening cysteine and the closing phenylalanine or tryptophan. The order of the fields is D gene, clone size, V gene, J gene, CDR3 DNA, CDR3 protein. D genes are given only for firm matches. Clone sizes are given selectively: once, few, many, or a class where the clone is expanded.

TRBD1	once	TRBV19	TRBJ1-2	TGTGCCACGGGGTCCGGGACAGGGAACTATGGCTACACCTTC	CATGSGTGNYGYTF
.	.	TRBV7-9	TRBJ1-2	TGTGCCAGCAGCTTAGCTCCTGGACATCTTTTAAATGGCTACACCTTC	CASSLAPGHLLNGYTF
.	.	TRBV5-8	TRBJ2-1	TGTGCCAGCAGCTTGGGACAGTATAATGAGCAGTTCTTC	CASSLGQYNEQFF
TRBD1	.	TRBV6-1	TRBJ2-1	TGTGCCAGCAGTGAATCAGGGGACAGACACAATGAGCAGTTCTTC	CASSESGDRHNEQFF
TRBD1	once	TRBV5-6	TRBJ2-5	TGTGCCAGCAGCTTTAGGACAGGGGGTCCTGAGACCCAGTACTTC	CASSFRTGGPETQYF
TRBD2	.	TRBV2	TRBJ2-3	TGTGCCAGCCGGGGGACTAGCGGGAGAGAAACAGATACGCAGTATTTT	CASRGTSGRETDTQYF
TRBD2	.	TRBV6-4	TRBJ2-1	TGTGCCAGCAGTGAAGGGACTAGCGGGGGGGACAATGAGCAGTTCTTC	CASSEGTSGGDNEQFF
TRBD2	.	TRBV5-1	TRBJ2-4	TGCGCCAGCAGCACGTGGACTAGCGACAAAAACATTCAGTACTTC	CASSTWTSDKNIQYF
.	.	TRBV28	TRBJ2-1	TGTGCCAGCAACCCAGGTGGGAGCTCCTACAATGAGCAGTTCTTC	CASNPGGSSYNEQFF
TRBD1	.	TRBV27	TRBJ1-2	TGTGCCAGCAGTTCCTGGAAAGGACAGGGGAATGGCTACACCTTC	CASSSWKGQGNGYTF
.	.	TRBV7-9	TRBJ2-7	TGTGCCAGCACCGGACAGACCTACGAGCAGTACTTC	CASTGQTYEQYF
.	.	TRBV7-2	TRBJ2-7	TGTGCCAGCAGCTCGGCCGGGACATCGAACGAGCAGTACTTC	CASSSAGTSNEQYF
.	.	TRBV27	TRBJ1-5	TGTGCCAGCAGTTTTGGGGGGAATCAGCCCCAGCATTTT	CASSFGGNQPQHF
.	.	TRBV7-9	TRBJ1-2	TGTGCCAGCAGCTTAGGATCAGGAAACTATGGCTACACCTTC	CASSLGSGNYGYTF
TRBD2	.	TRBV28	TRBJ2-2	TGTGCCAGCAGTCCCTTGGCGGGAGCGGGCACCGGGGAGCTGTTTTTT	CASSPLAGAGTGELFF
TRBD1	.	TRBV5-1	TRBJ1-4	TGCGCCAGCAGCTTAAGACCGGGACAGGGCAATGAAAAACTGTTTTTT	CASSLRPGQGNEKLFF
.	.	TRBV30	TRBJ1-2	TGTGCCTGCCGACCCAGCAGGAATGGCTACACCTTC	CACRPSRNGYTF
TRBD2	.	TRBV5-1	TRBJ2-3	TGCGCCAGCAGCCCCGGACTAGCGGGAGGAACAGATACGCAGTATTTT	CASSPGLAGGTDTQYF
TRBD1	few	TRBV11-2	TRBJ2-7	TGTGCCAGCAGACGTCCCAGTGGCGGACAGGGGGGGTACGAGCAGTACTTC	CASRRPSGGQGGYEQYF
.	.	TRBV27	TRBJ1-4	TGTGCCAGCAGTTTATTTGCGGGGACTACTAATGAAAAACTGTTTTTT	CASSLFAGTTNEKLFF
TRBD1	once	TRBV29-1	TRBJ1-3	TGCAGCGTTGAGACCGACCCGACAGGGGTGGCTGGAAACACCATATATTTT	CSVETDPTGVAGNTIYF
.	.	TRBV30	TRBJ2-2	TGTGCCTTTTCCCGTGGGGGGTCCGGTCGTGGCACCGGGGAGCTGTTTTTT	CAFSRGGSGRGTGELFF
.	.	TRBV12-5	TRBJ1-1	TGTGCTAGTGGTTTGGAGATAGGGACATCGAACACTGAAGCTTTCTTT	CASGLEIGTSNTEAFF
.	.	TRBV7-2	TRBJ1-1	TGTGCCAGCAGCGACCGAAGAGGGGGGAACACTGAAGCTTTCTTT	CASSDRRGGNTEAFF
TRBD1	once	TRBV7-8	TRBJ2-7	TGTGCCAGCAGCTCCCCCGTTGAACAGGGGTACGACGAGCAGTACTTC	CASSSPVEQGYDEQYF
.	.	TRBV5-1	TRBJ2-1	TGCGCCAGCAGCCCGGGTGGACTCCTCCTTGAGCAGTTCTTC	CASSPGGLLLEQFF
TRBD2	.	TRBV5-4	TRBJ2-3	TGTGCCAGCAGCGTGGGACTAGCGGGGGTGGATACGCAGTATTTT	CASSVGLAGVDTQYF
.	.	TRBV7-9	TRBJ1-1	TGTGCCAGCAGCCCTGGTGTCAGGGCCTTAAACACTGAAGCTTTCTTT	CASSPGVRALNTEAFF
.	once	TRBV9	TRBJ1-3	TGTGCCAGCAGTGCGCCTAGGACACCTAGGCCTTCCATCTCTGGAAACACCATATATTTT	CASSAPRTPRPSISGNTIYF
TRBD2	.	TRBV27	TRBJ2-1	TGTGCCAGCAGTTTACTTGGATCAGCGGGGGGAGGCAATGAGCAGTTCTTC	CASSLLGSAGGGNEQFF
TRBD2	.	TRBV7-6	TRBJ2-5	TGTGCCAGCAGCCTAGAACCCAAGCGGGAGTTTGGGGGGGAGCAGTACTTC	CASSLEPKREFGGEQYF
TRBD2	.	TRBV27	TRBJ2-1	TGTGCCAGCAGTTCTGACCGACTAGCGGTCCAGGGGTATGAGCAGTTCTTC	CASSSDRLAVQGYEQFF
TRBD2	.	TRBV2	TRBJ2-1	TGTGCCAGCAGTGAAGCTCTTGTCGGGCGGGGGGGCAATGAGCAGTTCTTC	CASSEALVGRGGNEQFF
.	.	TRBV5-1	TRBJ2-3	TGCGCCAGCAGCTCCGGACAGCACACAGATACGCAGTATTTT	CASSSGQHTDTQYF
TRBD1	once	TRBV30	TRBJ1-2	TGTGCCTGGACCGTTTTTACAGGGGCCTATGGCTACACCTTC	CAWTVFTGAYGYTF
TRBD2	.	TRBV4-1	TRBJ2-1	TGCGCCAGCAGCCTACCGGGACTAGCGGGGGGGCCCGGCGGGAGACATGAGCAGTTCTTC	CASSLPGLAGGPGGRHEQFF
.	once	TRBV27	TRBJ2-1	TGTGCCAGCAGTTTATCGGGCCAGCGGGTAAGCTCCTACAATGAGCAGTTCTTC	CASSLSGQRVSSYNEQFF
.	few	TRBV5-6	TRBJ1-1	TGTGCCAGCAGCTTGTTGGGGGGGCTAGGGAACACTGAAGCTTTCTTT	CASSLLGGLGNTEAFF
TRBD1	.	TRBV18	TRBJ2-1	TGTGCCAGCTCACCACCTCGGAAGGGGACAGGGGCCATATACAATGAGCAGTTCTTC	CASSPPRKGTGAIYNEQFF